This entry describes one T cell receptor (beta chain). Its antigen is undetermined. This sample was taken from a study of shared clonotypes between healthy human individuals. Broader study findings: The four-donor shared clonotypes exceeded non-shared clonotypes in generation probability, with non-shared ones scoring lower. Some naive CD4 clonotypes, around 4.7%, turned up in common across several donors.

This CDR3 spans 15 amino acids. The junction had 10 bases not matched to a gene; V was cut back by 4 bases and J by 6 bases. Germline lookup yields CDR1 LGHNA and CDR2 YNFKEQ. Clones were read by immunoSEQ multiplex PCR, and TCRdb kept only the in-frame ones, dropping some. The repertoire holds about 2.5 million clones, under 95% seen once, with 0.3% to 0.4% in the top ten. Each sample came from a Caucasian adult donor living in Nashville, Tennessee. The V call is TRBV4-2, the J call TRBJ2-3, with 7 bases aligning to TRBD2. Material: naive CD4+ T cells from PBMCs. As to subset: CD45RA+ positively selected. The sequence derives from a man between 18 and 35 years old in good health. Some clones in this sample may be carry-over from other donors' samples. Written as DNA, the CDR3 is TGTGCCAGCAGCCGCGGGGGAGGGCCTGGGGATACGCAGTATTTT. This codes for CASSRGGGPGDTQYF.